This record looks at one T cell receptor (beta chain) sequence and its context. Its specificity is not known. This record belongs to a study of T cell responses to AZD1222 COVID-19 vaccine. Study outcomes and limitations: Only after the peak T cell response were repertoires sampled. Regions left unmutated in variants are reportedly the target of nearly half of spike-specific TCRs. At baseline, just a handful of AZD1222 recipients tested seropositive. Spike-wide coverage was observed for vaccine-associated CD4 TCRs, with dominant responses at 160-218 and 743-854.

This table comes from immunoSEQ multiplex PCR, and its TCRdb copy is limited to in-frame clones, with some not included. The table lists around 170,000 clones, roughly nine tenths of them singletons. The CDR3 is 14 residues long. Germline lookup yields CDR1 ENHRY and CDR2 SYGVKD. Between the trimmed V and J ends, which lost 1 base and 1 base, there was a span of 8 bases. This sequence joins TRBV10-3 and TRBJ2-7; D not certain. The sample in question was peripheral blood, obtained on day 0 of AZD1222 vaccination. The sequence came from an adult in good health. CDR3 amino acids: CAISELETSYEQYF. DNA of the CDR3: TGTGCCATCAGTGAGTTAGAAACTTCCTACGAGCAGTACTTC.